Many counts were recorded for the clone carrying this T cell receptor (beta chain). The CDR3 extends over 15 amino acids. Germline CDR1 and CDR2: SGHDT and YYEEEE. V lost 2 bases and J lost 0, with 9 bases in between. One entry per CDR3 protein results from TCRdb running MiXCR on the PCR reads. The table shows about 510,000 distinct CDR3 sequences, with about a fifth occurring only once. The source of the sample is a study of molecular identifiers for immune sequencing clone quantification. The material sequenced was naive CD8+ T cells from blood, with Jurkat cell RNA spiked in. Subset defined: FACS-sorted CD8+CD4-CCR7+CD45RA+ naive T cells. The rearrangement joins TRBV5-6 to TRBJ1-5; no definite D call. The source of this sequence is a human donor in good health. Some libraries in this study had Jurkat cell RNA spiked in. CDR3 sequence (DNA): TGTGCCAGCAGCTTAAACACCCTTAGCAATCAGCCCCAGCATTTT. This gives the protein CASSLNTLSNQPQHF.